The sequence of this T cell receptor (beta chain) was determined in a study of identifying expanded T cells in peripheral blood. No infections or other immune events were documented during collection. Trimming removed 5 bases from V and 8 bases from J, with 13 bases in between. The germline V gene has CDR1 SGHTA and CDR2 FQGTGA. CDR3 length equals 13 residues. Only in-frame clones appear in the TCRdb table, and some are missing; sequencing was by immunoSEQ multiplex PCR. Counted here are 81,000 or so clones, around 83% occurring once; the ten biggest clones make up less than 20%. The chain couples TRBV7-3 to TRBJ1-3, with D uncertain. Material for sequencing was blood. The receptor was isolated from a person aged 18 to 70 in good health. CDR3 nucleotides: TGTGCCAGCAGCCTAGGGCCTTCAGACACCATATATTTT. This gives the protein CASSLGPSDTIYF.